This section outlines one TCR beta chain sequence together with its context. The junction and the germline gene differ at one end; a read error may be behind it. The data originate from a study of CD8 T cells in ankylosing spondylitis. The CDR3 runs 13 residues. Germline loops: CDR1 SGHTA, CDR2 FQGNSA. In TCRdb, the 5' RACE reads were re-called with MiXCR into one record per CDR3 protein. This table has about 69,000 distinct CDR3 sequences, 5.3% appearing once. This chain uses TRBV7-2 with TRBJ1-2; no firm D call. This receptor was identified in a male donor with ankylosing spondylitis or in good health (not recorded which). Input material: blood, either unsorted or a sorted T cell fraction (not recorded which). For the CDR3, the DNA is TGTACCAGCAGCTTAGCGGCAGATAATGGCTATACCTTC. Its protein is CTSSLAADNGYTF.